Below are 12 T cell receptor beta chains sequenced from a single sample in a study of blood T cell repertoires in COVID-19. The data were produced by immunoSEQ multiplex PCR, yet TCRdb's version contains in-frame clones alone and is incomplete. The table records about 200,000 clones, approximately 84% of them present only once. Sequencing input: peripheral blood. The receptors derive from a woman in her 70s with active or convalescent COVID-19.

In its sample, this clone was seen a few times. The rearrangement links TRBV7-2 to TRBJ2-7; D perhaps matches TRBD1 (6 bases). Deletions cut 4 bases from V and 0 bases from J, with 13 bases between. The CDR3 contains 15 residues. Germline V CDR1 and CDR2: SGHTA, FQGNSA. Here the CDR3 DNA reads TGTGCCAGCAGCTCTCAGGGGCCCAGCTCCTACGAGCAGTACTTC. This encodes CASSSQGPSSYEQYF.

J is TRBJ1-1 and V is TRBV2; the match to TRBD1 covers 7 bases. Germline trimming cut 6 bases from V and 1 base from J; bases unmatched to any gene: 5. CDR1 is SNHLY and CDR2 is FYNNEI in the germline V gene. This CDR3 comprises 14 residues. The CDR3 here is CASRRGLQNTEAFF. CDR3 DNA: TGTGCCAGCAGAAGGGGGCTACAGAACACTGAAGCTTTCTTT.

This chain uses TRBV7-6 with TRBJ2-1; 7 positions match TRBD1. J was trimmed by 10 bases and V by 4 bases; bases with no gene match: 16. The CDR3 extends over 16 amino acids. The V gene's germline CDR1 is SGHVS and CDR2 FNYEAQ. The CDR3 loop is CASSSSSGTAPGEQFF. The CDR3 region has the DNA TGTGCCAGCAGCTCATCCTCCGGGACAGCCCCCGGGGAGCAGTTCTTC. The full variable domain, with the rest looked up from reference TRBV7-6 and TRBJ2-1, is GAGVSQSPRYKVTKRGQDVALRCDPISGHVSLYWYRQALGQGPEFLTYFNYEAQQDKSGLPNDRFSAERPEGSISTLTIQRTEQRDSAMYRCASSSSSGTAPGEQFFGPGTRLTVL.

The V and J genes are TRBV28 and TRBJ1-5, with 8 bases that match TRBD1. CDR1 is MDHEN and CDR2 is SYDVKM in the germline V gene. J was trimmed by 0 bases and V by 3 bases; bases with no gene match: 4. This CDR3 is built from 16 residues. The CDR3 DNA reads as TGTGCCAGCAGTTTTGGGGGGACAGGTAGCAATCAGCCCCAGCATTTT. Protein sequence: CASSFGGTGSNQPQHF.

The V call is TRBV28, the J call TRBJ2-7; 7 positions agree with TRBD1. Germline V gene data show CDR1 as MDHEN and CDR2 as SYDVKM. Unmatched junction bases numbered 9, after V lost 6 bases and J lost 4 bases. This CDR3 is built from 14 residues. This CDR3 reads CASSPPQGRYEQYF. DNA of the CDR3: TGTGCCAGCAGCCCACCACAGGGGAGATACGAGCAGTACTTC.

CDR3 nucleotide sequence: TGTGCCAGCAGCACCCGGACTAGCGCGCACGAAGAGCAGTACTTC. This translates into CASSTRTSAHEEQYF. The chain employs TRBV7-8 and TRBJ2-7; 9 nucleotides line up with TRBD2. Germline values: CDR1 SGHVS, CDR2 FQNEAQ. The junction had 12 bases not matched to a gene; V was cut back by 5 bases and J by 7 bases. The CDR3 covers 15 residues. Supplemented by reference TRBV7-8 and TRBJ2-7, the full variable domain reads GAGVSQSPRYKVAKRGQDVALRCDPISGHVSLFWYQQALGQGPEFLTYFQNEAQLDKSGLPSDRFFAERPEGSVSTLKIQRTQQEDSAVYLCASSTRTSAHEEQYFGPGTRLTVT.

V gene TRBV7-9 combines with J gene TRBJ2-2; the match to TRBD1 covers 10 bases. The trim removed 5 bases at V and 6 bases at J, leaving 6 bases unmatched. This CDR3 has 15 amino acids. The germline CDR1 and CDR2 sequences are SEHNR and FQNEAQ (reference sequence). The CDR3 coding sequence is TGTGCCAGCAGCCCTGGGGACAGGGGAGCCGGGGAGCTGTTTTTT. This translates into CASSPGDRGAGELFF. The whole variable domain, filled in from reference TRBV7-9 and TRBJ2-2, reads DTGVSQNPRHKITKRGQNVTFRCDPISEHNRLYWYRQTLGQGPEFLTYFQNEAQLEKSRLLSDRFSAERPKGSFSTLEIQRTEQGDSAMYLCASSPGDRGAGELFFGEGSRLTVL.

The chain joins TRBV19 to TRBJ1-2; 10 nucleotides align to TRBD1. With V trimmed by 7 bases and J by 3 bases, 20 bases remained unmatched. There are 19 residues in the CDR3. From germline, CDR1 is LNHDA and CDR2 SQIVND (reference sequence). The CDR3 region has the DNA TGTGCCAGTAACATATGGGGCCGCGGACAGGGGGTATCATACTATGGCTACACCTTC. Translated, it gives CASNIWGRGQGVSYYGYTF.

In DNA form, the CDR3 reads TGTGCCAGCAGTCGACAGGGGAATGAGCAGTTCTTC. This encodes CASSRQGNEQFF. J is TRBJ2-1 and V is TRBV6-5; TRBD1 agrees at 8 bases. The CDR3 extends over 12 amino acids. With V trimmed by 5 bases and J by 7 bases, 1 base remained unmatched. CDR1 and CDR2 (germline): MNHEY, SVGAGI.

The chain combines TRBV4-2 with TRBJ2-5; weak D call: TRBD2 (5 bases). The length of the CDR3 is 15 residues. V gave up 4 bases and J gave up 2 bases, with 14 bases separating them. Per the germline V gene, CDR1 is LGHNA and CDR2 is YNFKEQ. The CDR3 region is CASSLEALHQETQYF. In DNA, the CDR3 is TGTGCCAGCAGCCTGGAGGCCTTGCATCAAGAGACCCAGTACTTC.

The chain couples TRBV5-6 to TRBJ2-1, with TRBD2 identical over 7 bases. Germline CDR1 reads SGHDT; CDR2 reads YYEEEE. The CDR3 loop spans 16 amino acids. The V gene end was trimmed by 1 base and the J gene end by 1 base; junction bases not matched to a gene: 5. CDR3 sequence: CASSLLAGASYNEQFF. CDR3 sequence (DNA): TGTGCCAGCAGCTTGCTTGCGGGAGCTTCCTACAATGAGCAGTTCTTC.

The rearrangement links TRBV2 to TRBJ1-4; weak D call: TRBD1 (5 bases). The CDR3 sequence is 14 residues long. Germline CDR1 SNHLY, CDR2 FYNNEI. Trimming took off 4 bases at V and 4 bases at J, with 10 bases between the two ends. This CDR3 reads CASSAEQVNEKLFF. The DNA for the CDR3 is TGTGCCAGCAGTGCTGAACAGGTTAATGAAAAACTGTTTTTT.